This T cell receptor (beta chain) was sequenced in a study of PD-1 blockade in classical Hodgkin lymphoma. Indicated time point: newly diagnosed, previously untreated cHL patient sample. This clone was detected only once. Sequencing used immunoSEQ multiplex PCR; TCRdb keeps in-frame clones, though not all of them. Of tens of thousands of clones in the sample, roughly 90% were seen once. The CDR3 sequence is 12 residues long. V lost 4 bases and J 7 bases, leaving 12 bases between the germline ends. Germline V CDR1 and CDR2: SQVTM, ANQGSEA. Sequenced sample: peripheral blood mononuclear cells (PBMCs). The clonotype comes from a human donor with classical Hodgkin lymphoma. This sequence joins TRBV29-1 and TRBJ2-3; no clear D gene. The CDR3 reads CSVGGRRNTQYF. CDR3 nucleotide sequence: TGCAGCGTTGGTGGCAGGAGAAATACGCAGTATTTT.